This T cell receptor beta chain was profiled in a study of T cells in Graves' hyperthyroidism and ophthalmopathy. The V and J ends lost 4 bases and 1 base respectively, with 14 bases between them. The CDR3 totals 16 residues. The V gene's germline CDR1 is SGHRS and CDR2 YFSETQ. TCR beta CDR3 sequences were amplified from RNA transcripts. HTBI primers were used for first-round RT-PCR of the TCR CDR3. Each CDR3 protein is one row after TCRdb ran MiXCR on the multiplex PCR reads. Of over 500,000 distinct CDR3 sequences listed, less than 15% were seen once; the top ten hold about 15%. Stable hyperthyroidism: no ophthalmopathy progression over 18 months of follow-up.

The V gene is TRBV5-1, the J gene TRBJ2-2; possible D gene TRBD1, 6 bases. This TCR came from a middle-aged woman with Graves' hyperthyroidism. The specimen sequenced was blood. The CDR3 DNA is TGCGCCAGCAGCAAGGCCGGGACACAGAACACCGGGGAGCTGTTTTTT. It specifies CASSKAGTQNTGELFF.